The next 15 T cell receptor beta chains were all read from a single sample in a study of PD-1 blockade in classical Hodgkin lymphoma. Here immunoSEQ multiplex PCR was the method, and the copy in TCRdb shows in-frame clones only, minus some. The sample lists under 20,000 clones, around 70% seen once, with 2.5% in the top ten. The time point denotes: cycle 4 day 1 (C4D1), after more than five weeks of nivolumab. All patients relapsed after autologous stem cell transplantation, and brentuximab vedotin exposure varied. Out of thawed PBMCs, magnetic negative selection purified CD4+ T cells. The sequencing here drew on CD4+ T cells from blood, taken before the fourth cycle of nivolumab. These receptors were obtained from a human donor with classical Hodgkin lymphoma.

CDR3 loop: CASKQDSKHTEAFF. CDR3 coding DNA: TGTGCCAGCAAACAGGACTCTAAACACACTGAAGCTTTCTTT. This chain connects TRBV27 to TRBJ1-1; a weak D match, TRBD1 (5 bases). Germline values: CDR1 MNHEY, CDR2 SMNVEV (reference sequence). The CDR3 runs to 14 residues. The V gene lost 7 bases and the J gene lost 3 bases, with 15 bases spanning the gap.

The J gene is TRBJ1-2, the V gene TRBV7-2; unclear D gene. Trimming took 5 bases from V and 7 from J, leaving 20 bases between them. CDR1 is SGHTA and CDR2 is FQGNSA in the germline V gene. This CDR3 comprises 15 residues. The CDR3 DNA sequence: TGTGCCAGCAGCGAAACGCTGCGGCAGACGATTGGCTACACCTTC. Residues: CASSETLRQTIGYTF.

V gene TRBV5-4 combines with J gene TRBJ2-2; perhaps TRBD1 as D (5 bases). The CDR3 is 14 amino acids. V was cut by 4 bases and J by 4 bases, with 11 bases left in between. The V gene's germline CDR1 is SGHNT and CDR2 YYREEE (reference sequence). The CDR3 reads CASSPGGATGELFF. CDR3 in DNA: TGTGCCAGCAGCCCCGGTGGGGCCACCGGGGAGCTGTTTTTT.

The chain is built from TRBV28 and TRBJ2-5, with 9 bases identical to TRBD2. This CDR3 is 13 amino acids long. The trim removed 7 bases at V and 5 bases at J, leaving 5 bases unmatched. Germline assignment: CDR1 MDHEN and CDR2 SYDVKM. Here the CDR3 reads CASNLGLAETQYF. CDR3 DNA: TGTGCCAGCAACCTCGGACTAGCGGAGACCCAGTACTTC.

This clone was observed a single time. The rearrangement joins TRBV2 to TRBJ1-5, with D maybe TRBD1 (5 bases). The CDR3 has 13 residues. Between the trimmed V and J ends, which lost 6 bases and 5 bases, there was a span of 11 bases. From germline, CDR1 is SNHLY and CDR2 FYNNEI. The CDR3 reads CASRQGEHQPQHF. The CDR3 bases are TGTGCCAGCAGGCAGGGTGAGCATCAGCCCCAGCATTTT.

This chain uses TRBV18 with TRBJ2-7; 8 bases fit TRBD1. Per germline, CDR1 KGHSH and CDR2 LQKENI. The CDR3 runs to 14 residues. V was pared by 2 bases and J by 6 bases, with 6 bases of the junction left unmatched. CDR3 in amino acids: CASSPIGTGSEQYF. The CDR3 DNA reads TGTGCCAGCTCACCAATTGGGACAGGAAGCGAGCAGTACTTC.

V gene TRBV7-3 combines with J gene TRBJ1-3, with D perhaps TRBD1 (5 bases). This CDR3 contains 14 residues. Germline CDR1 is SGHTA and CDR2 is FQGTGA. The germline V and J ends were trimmed by 5 bases and 1 base, with 9 bases remaining between them. As DNA, the CDR3 is TGTGCCAGCAGCCTGGGGGGGTCTGGAAACACCATATATTTT. This gives the protein CASSLGGSGNTIYF.

The rearrangement links TRBV2 to TRBJ2-2; the D gene could be TRBD1 or TRBD2 (7 bases each). V was clipped by 5 bases and J by 7 bases, with 20 bases between them. Germline values: CDR1 SNHLY, CDR2 FYNNEI. CDR3 size: 16 residues. CDR3 residues: CASSYDRAGVGGELFF. The CDR3 DNA follows: TGTGCCAGCAGTTACGACAGGGCGGGGGTAGGCGGGGAGCTGTTTTTT.

The rearrangement links TRBV6-5 to TRBJ2-7; possibly TRBD1 for D (6 bases). Deletions cut 6 bases from V and 0 bases from J, with 15 bases between. Germline loops: CDR1 MNHEY, CDR2 SVGAGI. This CDR3 contains 15 residues. The CDR3 region has the DNA TGTGCCAGCAGCCTAGCCCCGACAGGCTCCTACGAGCAGTACTTC. It encodes CASSLAPTGSYEQYF.

This clone has more than one count but fewer than ten. This chain connects TRBV12-5 to TRBJ1-1; D uncertain. Trimming removed 7 bases from V and 0 bases from J, with 9 bases in between. Germline lookup yields CDR1 LGHNT and CDR2 FRNRAP. The CDR3 totals 13 residues. CDR3 sequence: CASEDQVNTEAFF. The CDR3 bases are TGTGCTAGTGAAGACCAAGTGAACACTGAAGCTTTCTTT.

This chain connects TRBV9 to TRBJ2-7; 7 positions match TRBD2. This CDR3 spans 15 amino acids. In germline, CDR1 is SGDLS, CDR2 YYNGEE. The trim removed 0 bases at V and 4 bases at J, leaving 7 bases unmatched. The CDR3 bases are TGTGCCAGCAGCGTAGGGCGGGAGTCGCCGTACGAGCAGTACTTC. This translates into CASSVGRESPYEQYF.

Comment on this clone: At one end the junction does not follow the germline gene, possibly because of a read error. The chain combines TRBV11-2 with TRBJ1-5; D gene ambiguous. The germline CDR1 and CDR2 sequences are SGHAT and FQNNGV. The CDR3 contains 14 residues. The CDR3 nucleotides are TGTGTCAGCAGCCTCGACCATGTCAATCAGCCCCAGCATTTT. Translating gives CVSSLDHVNQPQHF.

DNA of the CDR3: TGTGCCAGCAGTCCCCGAGGGAGTTGGGGTCAGCCCCAGCATTTT. Protein: CASSPRGSWGQPQHF. This rearrangement joins TRBV28 to TRBJ1-5; D is unresolved. The CDR3 covers 15 residues. CDR1 MDHEN and CDR2 SYDVKM come from the germline V gene. V shed 5 bases and J shed 6 bases, with 17 bases lying between them.

This chain links TRBV5-4 with TRBJ1-1, with TRBD1 identical over 9 bases. Germline values: CDR1 SGHNT, CDR2 YYREEE (reference sequence). The ends lost 3 bases at V and 0 bases at J; junction bases unmatched: 3. The CDR3 has 15 residues. The CDR3 loop is CASSWTGAMNTEAFF. DNA for the CDR3: TGTGCCAGCAGCTGGACAGGGGCGATGAACACTGAAGCTTTCTTT.

V gene TRBV5-1 combines with J gene TRBJ2-3, with a possible D match to TRBD1 (5 bases). CDR1 is SGHRS, CDR2 YFSETQ, per germline. The CDR3 is 14 amino acids. V was trimmed by 0 bases and J by 6 bases, leaving 11 bases between them. The CDR3 is CASSLGQSMDTQYF. DNA for the CDR3: TGCGCCAGCAGCTTGGGACAGAGCATGGATACGCAGTATTTT.